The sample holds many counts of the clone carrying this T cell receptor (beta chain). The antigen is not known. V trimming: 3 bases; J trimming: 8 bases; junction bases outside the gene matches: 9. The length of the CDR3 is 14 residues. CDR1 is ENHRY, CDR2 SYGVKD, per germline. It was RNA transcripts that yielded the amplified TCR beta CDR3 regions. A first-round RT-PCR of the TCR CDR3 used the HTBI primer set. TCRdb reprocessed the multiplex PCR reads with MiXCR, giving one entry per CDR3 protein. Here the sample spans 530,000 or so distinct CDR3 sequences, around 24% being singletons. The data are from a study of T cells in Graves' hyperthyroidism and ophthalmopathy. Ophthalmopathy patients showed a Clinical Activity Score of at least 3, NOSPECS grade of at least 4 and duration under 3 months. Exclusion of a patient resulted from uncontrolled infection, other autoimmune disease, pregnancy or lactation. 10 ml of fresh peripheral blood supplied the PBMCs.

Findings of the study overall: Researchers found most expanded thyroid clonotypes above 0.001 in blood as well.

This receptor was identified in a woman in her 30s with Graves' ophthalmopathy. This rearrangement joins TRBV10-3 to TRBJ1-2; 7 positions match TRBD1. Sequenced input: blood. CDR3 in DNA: TGTGCCATCAGTGACCCTACTTACAGGGGCGGCTACACCTTC. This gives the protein CAISDPTYRGGYTF.